Described below is a single T cell receptor (beta chain) sequence and its context. Its target is unknown. The sample originates from a study of CD8+CD57+ T cells in acquired aplastic anemia. Points from the study as a whole: Patients and controls shared over 25 CD8+ CDR3 sequences, which appeared highly expressed in patients and within their immunodominant clones.

The patients chosen for sequencing had shown expansion of CD8+CD57+ cells (detected by flow cytometry). Therapy had not been given to patients before blood sampling. The CDR3 is made up of 18 amino acids. The V segment lost 8 bases and the J segment 5 bases; nucleotides outside the gene matches: 19. CDR1 DFQATT and CDR2 SNEGSKA come from the germline V gene (reference sequence). The TCR beta profiling, which covered VDJ combination and CDR3 sequence, was carried out using genomic DNA as the template. MiXCR, applied by TCRdb to the reads, yields one record per CDR3 protein. The sample lists fewer than 200,000 distinct CDR3 sequences, 71% occurring once.

Material for sequencing was sorted CD4+, CD8+, or CD8+CD57+ T cells (not recorded which) from PBMCs. The sequence came from a human donor with aplastic anemia. The rearrangement joins TRBV20-1 to TRBJ2-7, with 15 nucleotides matching TRBD2. The chain's CDR3 is CSTGVLGVGLAGGHEQYF. CDR3 in DNA: TGCAGTACAGGGGTGCTGGGGGTCGGACTAGCGGGAGGGCACGAGCAGTACTTC.